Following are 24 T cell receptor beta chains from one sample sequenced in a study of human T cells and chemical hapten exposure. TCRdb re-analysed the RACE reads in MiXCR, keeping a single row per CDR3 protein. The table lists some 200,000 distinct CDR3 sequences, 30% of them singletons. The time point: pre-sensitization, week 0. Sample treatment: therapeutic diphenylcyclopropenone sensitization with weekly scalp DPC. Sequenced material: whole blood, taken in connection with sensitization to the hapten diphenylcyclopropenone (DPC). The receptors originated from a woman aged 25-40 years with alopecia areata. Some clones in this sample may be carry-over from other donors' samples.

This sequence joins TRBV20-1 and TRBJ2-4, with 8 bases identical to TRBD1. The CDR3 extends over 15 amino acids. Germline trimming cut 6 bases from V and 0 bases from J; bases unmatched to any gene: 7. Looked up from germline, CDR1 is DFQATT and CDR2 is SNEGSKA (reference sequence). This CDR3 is CSAGTGPQAKNIQYF. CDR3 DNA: TGCAGTGCAGGGACAGGTCCACAAGCCAAAAACATTCAGTACTTC.

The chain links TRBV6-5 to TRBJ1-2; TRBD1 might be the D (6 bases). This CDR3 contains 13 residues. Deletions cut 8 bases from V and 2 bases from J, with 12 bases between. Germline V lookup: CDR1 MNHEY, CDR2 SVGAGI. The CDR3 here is CASRPTGNYGYTF. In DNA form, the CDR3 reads TGTGCCAGCCGCCCTACAGGGAACTATGGCTACACCTTC.

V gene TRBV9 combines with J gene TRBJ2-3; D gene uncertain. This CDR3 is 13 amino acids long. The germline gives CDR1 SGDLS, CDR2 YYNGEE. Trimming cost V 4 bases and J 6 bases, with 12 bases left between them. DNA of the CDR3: TGTGCCAGCAGCCCCCGGACGGCCGATACGCAGTATTTT. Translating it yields CASSPRTADTQYF.

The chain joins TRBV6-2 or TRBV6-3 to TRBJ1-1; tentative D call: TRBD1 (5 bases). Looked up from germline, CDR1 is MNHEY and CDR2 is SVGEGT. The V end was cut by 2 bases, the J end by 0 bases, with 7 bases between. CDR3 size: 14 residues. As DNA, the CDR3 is TGTGCCAGCAGTTACGACAGTATGAACACTGAAGCTTTCTTT. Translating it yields CASSYDSMNTEAFF.

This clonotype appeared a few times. The CDR3 sequence is CASSWTPNQPQHF. The CDR3 DNA reads TGTGCCAGCAGTTGGACACCTAATCAGCCCCAGCATTTT. V gene TRBV28 combines with J gene TRBJ1-5; D is possibly TRBD1 (5 bases). CDR3 length: 13 amino acids. Germline V lookup: CDR1 MDHEN, CDR2 SYDVKM. The V gene lost 4 bases and the J gene lost 4 bases, with 8 bases spanning the gap.

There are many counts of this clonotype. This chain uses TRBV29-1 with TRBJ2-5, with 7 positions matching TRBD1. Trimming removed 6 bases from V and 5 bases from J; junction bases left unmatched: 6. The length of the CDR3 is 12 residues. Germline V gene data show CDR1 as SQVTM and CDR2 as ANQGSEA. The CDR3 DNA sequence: TGCAGCGTCGCACAGGGACAGGAGACCCAGTACTTC. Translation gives CSVAQGQETQYF.

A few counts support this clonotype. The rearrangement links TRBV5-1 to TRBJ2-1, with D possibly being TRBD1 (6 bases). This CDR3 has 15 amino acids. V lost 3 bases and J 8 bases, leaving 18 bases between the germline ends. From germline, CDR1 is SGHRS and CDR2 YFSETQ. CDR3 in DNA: TGCGCCAGCAGCTCCCGACAGGTTGGGATCGATGAGCAGTTCTTC. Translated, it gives CASSSRQVGIDEQFF.

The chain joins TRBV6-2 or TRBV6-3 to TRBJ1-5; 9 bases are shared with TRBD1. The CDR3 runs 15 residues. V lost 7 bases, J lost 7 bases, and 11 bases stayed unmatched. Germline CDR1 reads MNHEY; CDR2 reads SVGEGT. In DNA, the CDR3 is TGTGCCAGCAACAACAAACAGGGGGCTCGGCAGCCCCAGCATTTT. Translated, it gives CASNNKQGARQPQHF.

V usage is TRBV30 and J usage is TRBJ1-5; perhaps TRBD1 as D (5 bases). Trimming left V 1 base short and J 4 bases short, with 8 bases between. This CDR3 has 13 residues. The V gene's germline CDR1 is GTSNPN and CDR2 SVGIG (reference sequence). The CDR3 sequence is CAWSASGNQPQHF. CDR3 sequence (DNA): TGTGCCTGGAGTGCCTCAGGGAATCAGCCCCAGCATTTT. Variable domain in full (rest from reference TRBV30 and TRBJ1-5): SQTIHQWPATLVQPVGSPLSLECTVEGTSNPNLYWYRQAAGRGLQLLFYSVGIGQISSEVPQNLSASRPQDRQFILSSKKLLLSDSGFYLCAWSASGNQPQHFGDGTRLSIL.

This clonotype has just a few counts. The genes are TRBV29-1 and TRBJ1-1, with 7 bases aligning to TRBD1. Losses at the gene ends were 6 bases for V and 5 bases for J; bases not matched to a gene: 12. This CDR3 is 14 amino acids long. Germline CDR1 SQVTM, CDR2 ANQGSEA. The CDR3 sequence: CSVAGGGLGTEAFF. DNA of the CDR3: TGCAGCGTGGCAGGGGGGGGGCTGGGAACTGAAGCTTTCTTT.

For the CDR3, the DNA is TGTGCCAGCAGTGAAGTGACGGTGGATCTAACCTTC. Its translation is CASSEVTVDLTF. The chain is built from TRBV2 and TRBJ1-2, with D unresolved. Trimming took 1 base from V and 14 from J, leaving 14 bases between them. This CDR3 contains 12 residues. Germline CDR1 is SNHLY and CDR2 is FYNNEI.

CDR3 DNA sequence: TGTGCCAGCAGCTTAGGCCAAGGAGAGGCTGAAGCTTTCTTT. This sequence encodes CASSLGQGEAEAFF. V is TRBV7-9 and J is TRBJ1-1, with no clear D. In germline, CDR1 is SEHNR, CDR2 FQNEAQ (reference sequence). The ends were cut back, 1 base at V and 6 bases at J, with 12 bases in the middle. The CDR3 covers 14 residues.

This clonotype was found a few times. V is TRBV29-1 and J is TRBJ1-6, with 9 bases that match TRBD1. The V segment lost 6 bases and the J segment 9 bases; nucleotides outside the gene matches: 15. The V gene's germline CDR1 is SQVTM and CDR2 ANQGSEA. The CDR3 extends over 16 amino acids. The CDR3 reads CSVKYPGQGPGSPLHF. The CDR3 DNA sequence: TGCAGCGTGAAGTATCCGGGACAGGGCCCTGGTTCACCCCTCCACTTT. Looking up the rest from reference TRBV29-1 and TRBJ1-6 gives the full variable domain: SAVISQKPSRDICQRGTSLTIQCQVDSQVTMMFWYRQQPGQSLTLIATANQGSEATYESGFVIDKFPISRPNLTFSTLTVSNMSPEDSSIYLCSVKYPGQGPGSPLHFGNGTRLTVT.

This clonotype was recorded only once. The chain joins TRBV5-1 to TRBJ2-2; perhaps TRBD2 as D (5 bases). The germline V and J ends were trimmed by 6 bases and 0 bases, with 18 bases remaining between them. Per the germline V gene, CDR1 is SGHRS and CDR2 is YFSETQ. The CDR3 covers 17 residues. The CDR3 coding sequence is TGCGCCAGCACCGATGTAACTAGTGGGGCGAACACCGGGGAGCTGTTTTTT. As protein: CASTDVTSGANTGELFF.

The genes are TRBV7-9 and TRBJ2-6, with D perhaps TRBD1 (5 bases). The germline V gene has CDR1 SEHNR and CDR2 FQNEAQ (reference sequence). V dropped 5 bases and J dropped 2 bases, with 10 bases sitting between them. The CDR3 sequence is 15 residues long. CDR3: CASSPWGPGANVLTF. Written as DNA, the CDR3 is TGTGCCAGCAGCCCATGGGGCCCTGGGGCCAACGTCCTGACTTTC.

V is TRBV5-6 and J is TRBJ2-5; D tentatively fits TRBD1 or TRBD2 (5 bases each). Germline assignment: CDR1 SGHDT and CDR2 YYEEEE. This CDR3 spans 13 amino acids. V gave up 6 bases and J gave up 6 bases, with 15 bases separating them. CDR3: CASNNRGVKTQYF. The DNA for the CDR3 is TGTGCCAGCAACAATCGAGGGGTAAAGACCCAGTACTTC. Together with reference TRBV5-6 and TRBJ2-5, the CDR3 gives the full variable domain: DAGVTQSPTHLIKTRGQQVTLRCSPKSGHDTVSWYQQALGQGPQFIFQYYEEEERQRGNFPDRFSGHQFPNYSSELNVNALLLGDSALYLCASNNRGVKTQYFGPGTRLLVL.

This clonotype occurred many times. The CDR3 DNA reads as TGTGCCAGCAGTCTACAGGGGGACTATGGCTACACCTTC. It is translated as CASSLQGDYGYTF. This chain uses TRBV6-1 with TRBJ1-2; TRBD1 matches 8 bases. From germline, CDR1 is MNHNS and CDR2 SASEGT. CDR3 length: 13 residues. With V trimmed by 5 bases and J by 3 bases, 2 bases remained unmatched.

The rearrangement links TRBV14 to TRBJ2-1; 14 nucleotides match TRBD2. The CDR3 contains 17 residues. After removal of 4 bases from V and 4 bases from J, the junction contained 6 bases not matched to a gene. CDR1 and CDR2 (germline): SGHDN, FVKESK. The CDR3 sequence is CASSLRTSGGKYNEQFF. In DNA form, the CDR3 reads TGTGCCAGCAGCCTTCGGACTAGCGGGGGGAAATACAATGAGCAGTTCTTC.

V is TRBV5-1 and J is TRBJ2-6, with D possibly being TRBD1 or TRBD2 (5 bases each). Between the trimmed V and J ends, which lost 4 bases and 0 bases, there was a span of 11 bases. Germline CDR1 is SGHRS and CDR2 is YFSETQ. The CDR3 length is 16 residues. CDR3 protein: CASSRDGSSGANVLTF. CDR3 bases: TGCGCCAGCAGCCGGGACGGAAGCTCTGGGGCCAACGTCCTGACTTTC.

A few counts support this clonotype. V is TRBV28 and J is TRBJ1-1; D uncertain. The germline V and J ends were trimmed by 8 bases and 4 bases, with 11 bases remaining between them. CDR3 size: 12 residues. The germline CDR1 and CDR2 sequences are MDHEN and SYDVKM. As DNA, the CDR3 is TGTGCCAGCTTTCAAGGAGGCACTGAAGCTTTCTTT. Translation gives CASFQGGTEAFF.

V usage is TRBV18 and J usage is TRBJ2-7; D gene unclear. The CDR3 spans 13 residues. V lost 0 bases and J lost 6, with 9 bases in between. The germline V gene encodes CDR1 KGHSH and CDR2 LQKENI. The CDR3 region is CASSPPQTLEQYF. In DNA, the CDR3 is TGTGCCAGCTCACCACCTCAGACTCTCGAGCAGTACTTC.

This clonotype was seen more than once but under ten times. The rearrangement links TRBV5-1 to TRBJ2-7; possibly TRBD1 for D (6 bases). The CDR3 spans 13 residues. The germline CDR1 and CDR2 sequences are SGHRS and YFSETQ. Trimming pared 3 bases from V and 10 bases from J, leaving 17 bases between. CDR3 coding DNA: TGCGCCAGCAGCTACTCCGAGGGGGTTGCTCAGTACTTC. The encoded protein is CASSYSEGVAQYF.

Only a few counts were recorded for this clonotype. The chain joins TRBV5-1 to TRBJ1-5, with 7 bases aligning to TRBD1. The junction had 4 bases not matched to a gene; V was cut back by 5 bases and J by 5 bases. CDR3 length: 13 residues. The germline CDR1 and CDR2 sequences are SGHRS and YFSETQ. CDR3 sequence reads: CASSRTGDQPQHF. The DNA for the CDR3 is TGCGCCAGCAGTCGGACAGGAGATCAGCCCCAGCATTTT.

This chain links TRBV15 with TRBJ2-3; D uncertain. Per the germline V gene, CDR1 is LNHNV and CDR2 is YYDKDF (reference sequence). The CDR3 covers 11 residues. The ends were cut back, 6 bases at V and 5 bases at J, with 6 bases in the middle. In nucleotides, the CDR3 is TGTGCCACCAGTCTCGGAGATACGCAGTATTTT. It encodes CATSLGDTQYF.